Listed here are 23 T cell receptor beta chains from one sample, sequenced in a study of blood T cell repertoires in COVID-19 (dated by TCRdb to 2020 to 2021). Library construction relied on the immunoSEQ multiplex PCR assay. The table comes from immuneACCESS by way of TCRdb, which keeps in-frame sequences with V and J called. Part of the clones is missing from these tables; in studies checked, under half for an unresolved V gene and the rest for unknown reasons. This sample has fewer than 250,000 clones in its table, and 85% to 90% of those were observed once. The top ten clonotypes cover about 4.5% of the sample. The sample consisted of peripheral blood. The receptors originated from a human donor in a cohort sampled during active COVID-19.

Here the CDR3 DNA reads TGTGCCAGTAGTGATACGGACTCGGGGTATAATTCACCCCTCCACTTT. This gives the protein CASSDTDSGYNSPLHF. This chain uses TRBV19 with TRBJ1-6; D is unresolved. The ends were cut back, 5 bases at V and 4 bases at J, with 15 bases in the middle. Germline CDR1 reads LNHDA; CDR2 reads SQIVND (reference sequence). The CDR3 has 16 residues.

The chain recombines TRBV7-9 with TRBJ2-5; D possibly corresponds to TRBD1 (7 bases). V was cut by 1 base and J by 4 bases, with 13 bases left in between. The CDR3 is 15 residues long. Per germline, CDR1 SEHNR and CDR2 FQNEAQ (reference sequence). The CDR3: CASSLGPGGGETQYF. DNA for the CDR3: TGTGCCAGCAGCTTAGGCCCAGGGGGAGGAGAGACCCAGTACTTC. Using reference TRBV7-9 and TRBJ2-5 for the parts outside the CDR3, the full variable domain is DTGVSQNPRHKITKRGQNVTFRCDPISEHNRLYWYRQTLGQGPEFLTYFQNEAQLEKSRLLSDRFSAERPKGSFSTLEIQRTEQGDSAMYLCASSLGPGGGETQYFGPGTRLLVL.

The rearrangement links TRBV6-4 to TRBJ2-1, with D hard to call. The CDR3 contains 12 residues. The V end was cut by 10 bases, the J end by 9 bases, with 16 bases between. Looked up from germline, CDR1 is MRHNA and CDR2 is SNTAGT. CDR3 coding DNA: TGTGCCAACAAAATTGGCCTCGCTGAGCAGTTCTTC. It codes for CANKIGLAEQFF.

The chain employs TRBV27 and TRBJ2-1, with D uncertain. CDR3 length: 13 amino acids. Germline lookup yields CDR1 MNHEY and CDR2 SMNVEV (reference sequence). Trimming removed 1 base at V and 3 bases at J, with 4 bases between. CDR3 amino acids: CASSLFSYNEQFF. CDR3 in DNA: TGTGCCAGCAGTTTATTTAGCTACAATGAGCAGTTCTTC.

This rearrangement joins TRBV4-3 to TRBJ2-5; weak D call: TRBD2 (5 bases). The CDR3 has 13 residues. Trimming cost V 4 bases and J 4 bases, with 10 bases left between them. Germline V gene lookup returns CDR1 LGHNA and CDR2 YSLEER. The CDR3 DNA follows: TGCGCCAGCAGCCGCGGACTGGGAGAGACCCAGTACTTC. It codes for CASSRGLGETQYF.

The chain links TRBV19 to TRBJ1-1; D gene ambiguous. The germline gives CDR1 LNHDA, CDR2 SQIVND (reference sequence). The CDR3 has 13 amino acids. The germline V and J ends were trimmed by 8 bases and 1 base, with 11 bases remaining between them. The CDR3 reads CASGRGRNTEAFF. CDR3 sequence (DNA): TGTGCCAGTGGAAGAGGGAGGAACACTGAAGCTTTCTTT.

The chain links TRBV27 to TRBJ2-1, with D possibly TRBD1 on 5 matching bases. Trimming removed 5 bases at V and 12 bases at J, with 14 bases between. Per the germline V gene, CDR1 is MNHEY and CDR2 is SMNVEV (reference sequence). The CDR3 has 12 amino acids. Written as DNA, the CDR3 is TGTGCCAGCAGTCTACCTCAGGGAAGGCAGTTCTTC. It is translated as CASSLPQGRQFF.

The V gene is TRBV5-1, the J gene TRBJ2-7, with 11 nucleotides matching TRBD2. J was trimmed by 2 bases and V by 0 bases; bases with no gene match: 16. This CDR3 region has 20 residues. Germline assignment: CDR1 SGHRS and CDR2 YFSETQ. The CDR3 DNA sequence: TGCGCCAGCAGCTTGGCCAAACTAGCGGGAGAAGCGGCCCCTGCCTACGAGCAGTACTTC. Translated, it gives CASSLAKLAGEAAPAYEQYF.

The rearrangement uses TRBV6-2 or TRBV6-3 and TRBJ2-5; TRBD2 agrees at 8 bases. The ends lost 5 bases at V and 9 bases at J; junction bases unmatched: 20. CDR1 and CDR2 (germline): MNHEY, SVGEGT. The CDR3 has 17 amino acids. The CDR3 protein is CASSTSNAGGPLRAQYF. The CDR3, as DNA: TGTGCCAGCAGTACCTCGAACGCGGGGGGCCCCTTGAGAGCCCAGTACTTC.

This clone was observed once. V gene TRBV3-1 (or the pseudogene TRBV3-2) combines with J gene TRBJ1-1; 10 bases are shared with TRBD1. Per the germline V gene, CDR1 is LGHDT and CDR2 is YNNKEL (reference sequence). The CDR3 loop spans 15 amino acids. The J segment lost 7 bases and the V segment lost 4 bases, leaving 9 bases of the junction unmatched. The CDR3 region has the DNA TGTGCCAGCAGCCGCTGGGACAGGGGATTTGATGAAGCTTTCTTT. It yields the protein CASSRWDRGFDEAFF.

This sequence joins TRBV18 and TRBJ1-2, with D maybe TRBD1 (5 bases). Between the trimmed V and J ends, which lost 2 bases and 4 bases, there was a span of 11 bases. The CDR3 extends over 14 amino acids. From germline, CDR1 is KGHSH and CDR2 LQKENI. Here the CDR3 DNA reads TGTGCCAGCTCACCAACCAGGGAGGCCTATGGCTACACCTTC. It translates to CASSPTREAYGYTF.

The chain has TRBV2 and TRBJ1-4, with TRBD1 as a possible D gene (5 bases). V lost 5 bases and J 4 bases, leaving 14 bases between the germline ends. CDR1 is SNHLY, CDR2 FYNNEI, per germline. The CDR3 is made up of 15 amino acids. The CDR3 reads CASSSWPGLNEKLFF. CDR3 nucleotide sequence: TGTGCCAGCAGTTCCTGGCCGGGACTTAATGAAAAACTGTTTTTT.

CDR3: CASSESRLGQYEQYF. The CDR3 nucleotides read TGCGCCAGCAGTGAGTCGAGGCTGGGGCAGTACGAGCAGTACTTC. V gene TRBV10-1 combines with J gene TRBJ2-7, with D possibly being TRBD1 (5 bases). The ends were cut back, 0 bases at V and 4 bases at J, with 13 bases in the middle. Germline V gene lookup returns CDR1 WNHNN and CDR2 SYGVQD (reference sequence). There are 15 residues in the CDR3.

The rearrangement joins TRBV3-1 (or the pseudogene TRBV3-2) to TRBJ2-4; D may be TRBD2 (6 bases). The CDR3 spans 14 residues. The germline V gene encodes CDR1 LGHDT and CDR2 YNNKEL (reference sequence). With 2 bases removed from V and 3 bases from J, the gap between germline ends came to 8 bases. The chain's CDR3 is CASSQRGGKNIQYF. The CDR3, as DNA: TGTGCCAGCAGCCAACGGGGAGGCAAAAACATTCAGTACTTC.

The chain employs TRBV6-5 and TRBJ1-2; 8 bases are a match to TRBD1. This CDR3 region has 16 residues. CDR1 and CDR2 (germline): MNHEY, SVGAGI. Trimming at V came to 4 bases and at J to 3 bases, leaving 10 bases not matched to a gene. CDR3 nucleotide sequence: TGTGCCAGCAGTTTCCGAAAGGGACAGGATGACTATGGCTACACCTTC. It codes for CASSFRKGQDDYGYTF.

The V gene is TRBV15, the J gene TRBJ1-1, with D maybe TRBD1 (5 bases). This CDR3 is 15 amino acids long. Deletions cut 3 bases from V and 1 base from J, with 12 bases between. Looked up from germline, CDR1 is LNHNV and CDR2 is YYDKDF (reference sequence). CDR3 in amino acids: CATSRAGFANTEAFF. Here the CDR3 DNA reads TGTGCCACCAGCAGGGCAGGGTTTGCGAACACTGAAGCTTTCTTT.

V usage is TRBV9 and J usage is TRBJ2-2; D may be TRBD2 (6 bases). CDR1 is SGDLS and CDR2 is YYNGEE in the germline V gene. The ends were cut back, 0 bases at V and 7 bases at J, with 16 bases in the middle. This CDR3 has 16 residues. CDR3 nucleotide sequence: TGTGCCAGCAGCGTAGGGAGGGGAGCCCCATACGGGGAGCTGTTTTTT. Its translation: CASSVGRGAPYGELFF.

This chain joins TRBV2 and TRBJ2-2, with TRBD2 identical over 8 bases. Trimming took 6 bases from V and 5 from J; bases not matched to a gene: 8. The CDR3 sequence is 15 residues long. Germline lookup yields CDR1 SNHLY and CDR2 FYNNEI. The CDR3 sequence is CASRSRGGITGELFF. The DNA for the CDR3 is TGTGCCAGCAGGTCACGGGGGGGTATTACCGGGGAGCTGTTTTTT.

For the CDR3, the DNA is TGTGCCAGCAGCTCTGGCCCGGGACAGCCGTACAATGAGCAGTTCTTC. This codes for CASSSGPGQPYNEQFF. V and J are TRBV11-2 and TRBJ2-1, with 7 bases matching TRBD1. The CDR3 loop spans 16 amino acids. CDR1 SGHAT and CDR2 FQNNGV come from the germline V gene. Trimming took 4 bases from V and 4 from J; bases not matched to a gene: 10.

In DNA, the CDR3 is TGTGCCAGCAGTTTAGGGGCGCAGGGGGGCTACACCTTC. The encoded protein is CASSLGAQGGYTF. This chain connects TRBV12-3 or TRBV12-4 to TRBJ1-2, with D maybe TRBD1 (6 bases). The CDR3 loop spans 13 amino acids. The V end lost 1 base, the J end lost 8 bases, and 11 bases lay between the germline ends.

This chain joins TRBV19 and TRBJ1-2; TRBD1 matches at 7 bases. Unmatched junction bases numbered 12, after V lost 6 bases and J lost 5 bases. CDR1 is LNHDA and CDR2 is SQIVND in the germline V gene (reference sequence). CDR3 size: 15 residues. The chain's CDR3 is CASSAGQAGRYGYTF. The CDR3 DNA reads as TGTGCCAGTAGCGCTGGACAGGCGGGAAGATATGGCTACACCTTC.

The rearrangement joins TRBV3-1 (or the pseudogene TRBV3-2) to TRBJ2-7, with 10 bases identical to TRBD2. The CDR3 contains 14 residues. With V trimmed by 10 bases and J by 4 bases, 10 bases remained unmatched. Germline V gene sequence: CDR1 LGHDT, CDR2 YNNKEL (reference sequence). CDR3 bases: TGTGCCAAAGAGGTGAGCGGGAGGGGGTACGAGCAGTACTTC. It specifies CAKEVSGRGYEQYF.

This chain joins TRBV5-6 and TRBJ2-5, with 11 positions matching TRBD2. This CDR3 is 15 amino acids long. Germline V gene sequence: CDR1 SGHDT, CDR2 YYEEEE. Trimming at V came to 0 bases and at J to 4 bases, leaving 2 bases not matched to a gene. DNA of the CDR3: TGTGCCAGCAGCTTGGGACTAGCGGGACCAGAGACCCAGTACTTC. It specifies CASSLGLAGPETQYF.